The 18 T cell receptor beta chains listed next were all sequenced from one sample in a study of T cells in Graves' hyperthyroidism and ophthalmopathy. There were TCR beta CDR3 regions amplified from RNA transcripts. The HTBI primer set drove a first-round RT-PCR of the TCR CDR3. TCRdb reprocessed the multiplex PCR reads via MiXCR and lists one record per CDR3 protein. The sample includes 250,000 to 300,000 distinct CDR3 sequences, roughly 14% of them seen just once. The source material was blood. The receptors were gathered from a middle-aged woman with Graves' hyperthyroidism that later progressed to Graves' ophthalmopathy.

The chain links TRBV4-1 to TRBJ2-2; D gene ambiguous. This CDR3 region has 15 residues. From germline, CDR1 is MGHRA and CDR2 YSYEKL. V dropped 1 base and J dropped 0 bases, with 6 bases sitting between them. The CDR3 nucleotides are TGCGCCAGCAGCCAAGTTATAGCGAACACCGGGGAGCTGTTTTTT. It yields the protein CASSQVIANTGELFF.

Only one count was recorded for this clonotype. A much bigger clone sits one base away, suggesting this may be a read error. The CDR3 does not close with the conserved phenylalanine or tryptophan, likely indicating a read error. The CDR3 reads CASTSSGNTIYS. In DNA, the CDR3 is TGTGCCAGCACAAGCTCTGGAAACACCATATATTCT. The V call is TRBV6-1, the J call TRBJ1-3, with D hard to call. The CDR3 is 12 residues long. Germline CDR1 and CDR2: MNHNS and SASEGT. Trimming removed 7 bases from V and 0 bases from J, with 4 bases in between.

This clonotype was seen repeatedly, ten times or more. The chain links TRBV25-1 to TRBJ2-3, with 14 positions matching TRBD2. Germline V CDR1 and CDR2: MGHDK, SYGVNS. The CDR3 has 20 residues. Unmatched junction bases numbered 13, after V lost 2 bases and J lost 3 bases. The CDR3 DNA sequence: TGTGCCAGCAGTGAACCGGGACTAGCGGGAGCCAACTTTGGGACAGATACGCAGTATTTT. Its translation is CASSEPGLAGANFGTDTQYF.

This clonotype was detected ten times or more. V gene TRBV28 combines with J gene TRBJ2-7; D possibly matches TRBD1 or TRBD2 (6 bases each). The ends were cut back, 6 bases at V and 0 bases at J, with 18 bases in the middle. The germline gives CDR1 MDHEN, CDR2 SYDVKM. The CDR3 covers 16 residues. The CDR3 DNA is TGTGCCAGCAGCGGACTCGGGGGCCAGCTCTCCTACGAGCAGTACTTC. Amino acid sequence: CASSGLGGQLSYEQYF. Drawing the rest from reference TRBV28 and TRBJ2-7, the complete variable domain is DVKVTQSSRYLVKRTGEKVFLECVQDMDHENMFWYRQDPGLGLRLIYFSYDVKMKEKGDIPEGYSVSREKKERFSLILESASTNQTSMYLCASSGLGGQLSYEQYFGPGTRLTVT.

This clonotype was recorded many times. This rearrangement joins TRBV6-1 to TRBJ2-7; possibly TRBD1 for D (6 bases). V lost 1 base and J 5 bases, leaving 12 bases between the germline ends. The V gene's germline CDR1 is MNHNS and CDR2 SASEGT. CDR3 size: 14 residues. CDR3 DNA sequence: TGTGCCAGCAGTGAAGTCTGGGCAGGGGACGAGCAGTACTTC. It yields the protein CASSEVWAGDEQYF.

This clonotype was recorded a few times. A much larger clone differs from this one at a single base, so this may be a read error. This sequence joins TRBV6-9 and TRBJ1-6, with D tentatively TRBD1 (5 bases). The CDR3 is made up of 14 amino acids. The V gene's germline CDR1 is MNHGY and CDR2 SVAAGI. DNA for the CDR3: TGTGCCGGCAGTTATGGGGGAGCGACATCACCCCTCCACTTT. This sequence encodes CAGSYGGATSPLHF.

In this sample, this clonotype turned up many times. The chain joins TRBV7-9 to TRBJ2-5; D is possibly TRBD2 (5 bases). Germline-derived CDR1 and CDR2 are SEHNR and FQNEAQ (reference sequence). This CDR3 has 14 residues. Trimming stripped 5 bases from V and 5 bases from J, with 15 bases between. The CDR3 protein is CASSRHSGGETQYF. The CDR3 region has the DNA TGTGCCAGCAGCCGACACTCGGGCGGGGAGACCCAGTACTTC.

This clonotype was observed many times. The gene calls are TRBV6-1 and TRBJ2-5; 12 nucleotides match TRBD2. From germline, CDR1 is MNHNS and CDR2 SASEGT. The ends lost 6 bases at V and 4 bases at J; junction bases unmatched: 9. The CDR3 has 16 residues. CDR3 nucleotides: TGTGCCAGCAGGGAAAACCTACTAGCGGGAGGAGAGACCCAGTACTTC. Translation gives CASRENLLAGGETQYF.

This clonotype occurred many times. This chain uses TRBV27 with TRBJ1-2; D perhaps matches TRBD1 (6 bases). Looked up from germline, CDR1 is MNHEY and CDR2 is SMNVEV (reference sequence). Trimming cost V 1 base and J 0 bases, with 9 bases left between them. The CDR3 runs to 15 residues. The CDR3 nucleotides are TGTGCCAGCAGTTTATGGGGGGCTGCTAACTATGGCTACACCTTC. Its protein product is CASSLWGAANYGYTF.

This clonotype has a count of ten or more. J is TRBJ1-3 and V is TRBV7-6, with D unclear. Per germline, CDR1 SGHVS and CDR2 FNYEAQ. The CDR3 length is 16 residues. V was shortened by 5 bases and J by 0 bases, with 14 bases between the two germline ends. DNA for the CDR3: TGTGCCAGCAGCAGATCAGGCTCCCTCTCTGGAAACACCATATATTTT. Protein: CASSRSGSLSGNTIYF.

At least ten counts were recorded for this clonotype. The chain links TRBV29-1 to TRBJ2-7; perhaps TRBD2 as D (5 bases). Trimming took off 5 bases at V and 2 bases at J, with 16 bases between the two ends. Germline CDR1 reads SQVTM; CDR2 reads ANQGSEA. The CDR3 is 14 amino acids. The CDR3 DNA follows: TGCAGCGTTTTGTTTGCGGGCGCTCCCTACGAGCAGTACTTC. Residues: CSVLFAGAPYEQYF.

This clonotype was counted ten times or more. V gene TRBV7-3 combines with J gene TRBJ2-1; TRBD2 is a possible D gene (6 bases). The germline V gene has CDR1 SGHTA and CDR2 FQGTGA. The CDR3 runs to 15 residues. Deletions cut 3 bases from V and 7 bases from J, with 16 bases between. Here the CDR3 reads CASSFSGEARNEQFF. The CDR3 bases are TGTGCCAGCAGCTTTTCGGGAGAAGCGCGTAATGAGCAGTTCTTC.

This clonotype was counted ten times or more. The genes are TRBV12-3 or TRBV12-4 and TRBJ2-7; 12 nucleotides line up with TRBD1. J lost 3 bases, V lost 3 bases, and 12 bases had no gene match. The CDR3 contains 18 residues. The CDR3 DNA sequence: TGTGCCAGCAGTTTTGCTCAACTCGGGACAGGGGGCTTCTACGAGCAGTACTTC. Translating it yields CASSFAQLGTGGFYEQYF.

This clonotype has a count of ten or more. The chain is built from TRBV3-1 and TRBJ2-3; the D gene is possibly TRBD2 (6 bases). V lost 3 bases and J lost 2, with 9 bases in between. The CDR3 has 14 amino acids. CDR1 is LGHDT and CDR2 is YNNKEL in the germline V gene (reference sequence). The CDR3 spells CASSQSGLTDTQYF. CDR3 nucleotides: TGTGCCAGCAGCCAGTCGGGACTCACAGATACGCAGTATTTT.

The chain employs TRBV28 and TRBJ2-1, with a weak D call TRBD1 (6 bases). This CDR3 region has 15 residues. Germline values: CDR1 MDHEN, CDR2 SYDVKM. V lost 2 bases and J lost 8, with 16 bases in between. Here the CDR3 reads CASSLRTRQVDEQFF. In DNA form, the CDR3 reads TGTGCCAGCAGTTTACGGACAAGACAGGTCGATGAGCAGTTCTTC.

This chain links TRBV9 with TRBJ2-1; tentatively, D is TRBD1 (6 bases). The V gene lost 1 base and the J gene lost 5 bases, with 16 bases spanning the gap. Germline CDR1 is SGDLS and CDR2 is YYNGEE. The CDR3 is 16 residues long. The CDR3 DNA is TGTGCCAGCAGCGTAACAACAGGGACCTTTGACAATGAGCAGTTCTTC. This translates into CASSVTTGTFDNEQFF.

The sample holds many counts of this clonotype. V usage is TRBV3-1 and J usage is TRBJ2-5; tentatively, D is TRBD1 or TRBD2 (5 bases each). CDR3 length equals 13 residues. The V and J ends lost 8 bases and 2 bases respectively, with 12 bases between them. CDR1 is LGHDT and CDR2 is YNNKEL in the germline V gene (reference sequence). CDR3 nucleotides: TGTGCCAGCGGGGGAGCGGCTCAAGAGACCCAGTACTTC. This encodes CASGGAAQETQYF.

This chain connects TRBV19 to TRBJ2-1; TRBD1 agrees at 7 bases. The CDR3 extends over 13 amino acids. Germline trimming cut 3 bases from V and 8 bases from J; bases unmatched to any gene: 4. Germline V gene lookup returns CDR1 LNHDA and CDR2 SQIVND (reference sequence). The CDR3 DNA follows: TGTGCCAGTAGTATGGTAGGGGGCCATGAGCAGTTCTTC. Residues: CASSMVGGHEQFF.